The rows below give T cell receptor beta chains drawn from one sample of a study of PD-1 blockade in classical Hodgkin lymphoma. Some clones are missing from TCRdb's copy, which holds only in-frame ones; the method was immunoSEQ multiplex PCR. The table includes 20,000 to 25,000 clones, around three quarters detected once. Sequenced material: CD4+ T cells from blood, taken before the fourth cycle of nivolumab. These receptors all stem from a human donor with classical Hodgkin lymphoma. CDR3s include the opening cysteine and the closing phenylalanine or tryptophan. A D gene is named only where the DNA matches it firmly. The size entry is marked missing in some rows and otherwise reads once, few, many or a size class.

d_call,v_call,j_call,clone_size,cdr3_aa,cdr3_nt
NA,TRBV5-1,TRBJ1-6,NA,CASSLGWEENSPLHF,TGCGCCAGCAGCTTGGGCTGGGAGGAAAATTCACCCCTCCACTTT
NA,TRBV2,TRBJ2-1,few,CASSLSFF,TGTGCCAGCAGCTTATCGTTCTTC
NA,TRBV5-5,TRBJ2-1,NA,CASSRLQQGHEQFF,TGTGCCAGCAGCCGTCTTCAACAGGGCCATGAGCAGTTCTTC
TRBD2,TRBV7-8,TRBJ2-2,NA,CASRDLTGTSAANTGELFF,TGTGCCAGCAGGGATCTAACCGGGACTAGCGCCGCGAACACCGGGGAGCTGTTTTTT
NA,TRBV7-9,TRBJ1-1,few,CASSFSNTEAFF,TGTGCCAGCAGCTTCTCGAACACTGAAGCTTTCTTT
TRBD1,TRBV5-8,TRBJ1-5,NA,CASSLGARQGQPQHF,TGTGCCAGCAGCTTGGGCGCGAGACAGGGGCAGCCCCAGCATTTT
NA,TRBV2,TRBJ2-5,NA,CASSGRAGLETQYF,TGTGCCAGCAGTGGTAGGGCCGGGCTAGAGACCCAGTACTTC
NA,TRBV4-3,TRBJ1-2,NA,CASSQDIGGRYGYTF,TGCGCCAGCAGCCAAGATATCGGCGGGAGATATGGCTACACCTTC
TRBD2,TRBV28,TRBJ2-1,NA,CASILAGGPGNEQFF,TGTGCCAGCATTCTAGCGGGGGGGCCTGGAAATGAGCAGTTCTTC
TRBD1,TRBV2,TRBJ1-2,NA,CAIQDRNYGYTF,TGTGCCATCCAGGACAGGAACTATGGCTACACCTTC
NA,TRBV5-6,TRBJ1-2,NA,CASSSAGQPYGYTF,TGTGCCAGCAGCTCGGCAGGACAGCCCTATGGCTACACCTTC
NA,TRBV27,TRBJ1-2,few,CASSLWGEGYGYTF,TGTGCCAGCAGTTTATGGGGGGAAGGGTATGGCTACACCTTC
TRBD1,TRBV6-5,TRBJ2-7,NA,CASSPGQGAKYEQYF,TGTGCCAGCAGTCCCGGACAGGGGGCCAAATACGAGCAGTACTTC
TRBD2,TRBV9,TRBJ2-1,NA,CASSVSPSGGMGEQFF,TGTGCCAGCAGCGTCAGCCCTAGCGGAGGAATGGGTGAGCAGTTCTTC
NA,TRBV27,TRBJ1-2,few,CASGGASGYTF,TGTGCCAGCGGAGGGGCGAGCGGCTACACCTTC
NA,TRBV5-1,TRBJ1-6,few,CASSYTQGDNSPLHF,TGCGCCAGCAGTTACACACAGGGCGATAATTCACCCCTCCACTTT
TRBD1,TRBV28,TRBJ1-1,NA,CASRDGQGAGGAFF,TGTGCCAGCAGGGACGGACAGGGGGCCGGCGGAGCTTTCTTT
TRBD1,TRBV10-3,TRBJ1-6,few,CAISSDRDGSPLHF,TGTGCCATCAGTAGTGACAGGGATGGTTCACCCCTCCACTTT
NA,TRBV6-4,TRBJ1-1,once,CASSRDGWENTEAFF,TGTGCCAGCAGCCGCGACGGATGGGAGAACACTGAAGCTTTCTTT
TRBD2,TRBV10-3,TRBJ2-2,NA,CAISLSGTSGGFTGELFF,TGTGCCATCAGTCTTTCCGGGACTAGCGGGGGGTTTACCGGGGAGCTGTTTTTT
NA,TRBV4-2,TRBJ2-3,once,CASSQESRWDTQYF,TGTGCCAGCAGCCAAGAGTCCAGGTGGGATACGCAGTATTTT
NA,TRBV7-2,TRBJ1-1,NA,CASSLAVGTEAFF,TGTGCCAGCAGCTTAGCTGTCGGGACTGAAGCTTTCTTT
NA,TRBV6-5,TRBJ2-5,NA,CASGTLRGEETQYF,TGTGCCAGCGGGACGTTAAGAGGGGAAGAGACCCAGTACTTC
TRBD2,TRBV7-8,TRBJ2-5,NA,CASGSEAGGSETQYF,TGTGCCAGCGGATCGGAGGCGGGGGGCTCGGAGACCCAGTACTTC
NA,TRBV5-1,TRBJ2-2,NA,CASSLEVRDSGELFF,TGCGCCAGCAGCTTGGAAGTCAGGGATTCCGGGGAGCTGTTTTTT
NA,TRBV6-6,TRBJ1-5,NA,CASSNRADQPQHF,TGTGCCAGCAGTAACAGGGCGGATCAGCCCCAGCATTTT
NA,TRBV30,TRBJ1-5,NA,CAWSSGSNQPQHF,TGTGCCTGGAGTTCGGGATCTAATCAGCCCCAGCATTTT
NA,TRBV29-1,TRBJ2-5,NA,CSVVPQGQETQYF,TGCAGCGTTGTCCCCCAGGGCCAAGAGACCCAGTACTTC
TRBD2,TRBV4-2,TRBJ2-3,NA,CASSQERIRTSDTDTQYF,TGTGCCAGCAGCCAAGAACGTATCAGGACTAGCGACACAGATACGCAGTATTTT
TRBD1,TRBV4-2,TRBJ1-2,NA,CASSQVAGGDYGYTF,TGTGCCAGCAGCCAGGTCGCAGGGGGCGACTATGGCTACACCTTC
NA,TRBV10-3,TRBJ2-7,NA,CAISRQREYEQYF,TGTGCCATCAGCCGACAGAGAGAGTACGAGCAGTACTTC
TRBD1,TRBV28,TRBJ2-4,NA,CASRGGQAAKNIQYF,TGTGCCAGCAGAGGGGGACAGGCAGCCAAAAACATTCAGTACTTC
NA,TRBV6-1,TRBJ2-3,NA,CASPAAHTQYF,TGTGCCAGCCCGGCAGCCCATACGCAGTATTTT
TRBD1,TRBV6-1,TRBJ2-3,NA,CASSESPGTEQYF,TGTGCCAGCAGTGAATCCCCCGGGACAGAGCAGTATTTT
NA,TRBV27,TRBJ1-6,NA,CASSITYNSPLHF,TGTGCCAGCAGTATAACCTATAATTCACCCCTCCACTTT
NA,TRBV6-5,TRBJ1-2,NA,CASRGTGPYGYTF,TGTGCCAGCAGGGGAACAGGGCCCTATGGCTACACCTTC
NA,TRBV19,TRBJ2-3,NA,CASSITAGPTDTQYF,TGTGCCAGTAGTATCACGGCGGGGCCCACAGATACGCAGTATTTT
TRBD2,TRBV5-4,TRBJ2-3,NA,CASSSNPSGGFTDTQYF,TGTGCCAGCAGCTCTAACCCTAGCGGGGGGTTCACAGATACGCAGTATTTT
NA,TRBV27,TRBJ2-7,NA,CASSFWVGGPYEQYF,TGTGCCAGCAGTTTTTGGGTCGGGGGGCCCTACGAGCAGTACTTC
NA,TRBV30,TRBJ1-2,few,CAWSVTAGNYGYTF,TGTGCCTGGAGTGTAACGGCAGGCAACTATGGCTACACCTTC
NA,TRBV6-6,TRBJ2-7,few,CASSYGGTKQYF,TGTGCCAGCAGTTACGGGGGTACCAAACAGTACTTC
NA,TRBV5-6,TRBJ2-3,NA,CASRVPHTDTQYF,TGTGCCAGCAGGGTGCCCCACACAGATACGCAGTATTTT